This TCR beta chain was profiled in a study of blood T cells in healthy people across ages. Notes on the study in general: Per million T cells, TCR beta diversity dropped roughly linearly as age increased.

V was trimmed by 0 bases and J by 7 bases, leaving 23 bases between them. Germline V gives CDR1 LGHNA, CDR2 YSLEER. The CDR3 extends over 18 amino acids. A second roughly 6 to 12 cycle PCR used barcoded and J-beta primers. Using its own MiXCR run on the 5' RACE reads, TCRdb lists one record per CDR3 protein. Here the sample spans 650,000 to 900,000 distinct CDR3 sequences, 62% being singletons. Points on this clonotype: What it recognizes is unknown.

This receptor was identified in a man in his thirties or forties in good health. Sequencing was done on a sample of blood. The chain uses TRBV4-3 and TRBJ2-3, with D hard to call. The CDR3 loop reads CASSQDYRLPTVGNTQYF. The CDR3 DNA follows: TGCGCCAGCAGCCAAGATTACCGACTTCCCACGGTGGGAAATACGCAGTATTTT.